These T cell receptor beta chains were read from a single sample in a study of shared clonotypes between healthy human individuals. Libraries were prepared by immunoSEQ multiplex PCR; TCRdb keeps only in-frame clonotypes and omits some of them. The sample shows roughly 500,000 clones, roughly 80% of them seen only once. Material for sequencing was PBMCs. All receptors come from a woman in her forties in good health. Some clones in this sample may be carry-over from other donors' samples. CDR3s leave out the opening cysteine and the closing phenylalanine or tryptophan.

>13|TRBV7-8|TRBJ2-1
ASSSQLGGINEQF
>14|TRBV7-7|TRBJ2-1
ASSPTSKVAAGEQF
>13|TRBV30|TRBJ2-7
AWSGIGEMEYEQY
>14|TRBV7-3|TRBJ2-7
ASSPRGGTGGHEQY
>13|TRBV9|TRBJ2-3
ASSVGRGGADTQY
>11|TRBV29-1|TRBJ2-3
SVIAGTTDTQY
>16|TRBV7-9|TRBJ2-3
ASRKQGHWSRNTDTQY
>11|TRBV7-9|TRBJ2-7
ASSAGLAYEQY
>14|TRBV5-1|TRBJ2-3
ASSSTGPSGTDTQY
>11|TRBV10-3|TRBJ2-5
AISGGLQETQY
>12|TRBV7-3|TRBJ2-5
ASSPRGRGETQY
>12|TRBV15|TRBJ2-3
ATSRDIQPDTQY
>13|TRBV28|TRBJ2-7
ASRTQAGTEYEQY
>13|TRBV28|TRBJ1-5
ASTTGYYSNQPQH
>13|TRBV10-3|TRBJ2-7
AIKLTGGESYEQY
>13|TRBV10-3|TRBJ2-2
AISDSYTNTGELF
>14|TRBV7-9|TRBJ1-5
ASSLALGSSNQPQH
>13|TRBV11-2|TRBJ2-3
ASSLDWDSTDTQY
>14|TRBV4-3|TRBJ1-2
ASSQDVGGVMRGYT
>13|TRBV5-1|TRBJ1-2
ASSLGGTQNYGYT
>12|TRBV4-2|TRBJ1-1
ASSQVGSNTEAF
>12|TRBV11-2|TRBJ1-2
ASTQMGQHYGYT
>15|TRBV4-1|TRBJ2-4
ASSQVPTSGLGNIQY
>14|TRBV11-1|TRBJ2-2
ASSRSPAIGGGELF
>14|TRBV5-4|TRBJ1-2
ASSFDTGPIGYGYT
>14|TRBV2|TRBJ2-2
ASSARLAGVTGELF